This is a list of T cell receptor beta chains from one sample in a study of metastatic and nonmetastatic thyroid tumors. TCRdb re-called the PCR reads with MiXCR. The sample consists of 43,000 or so clones, around 23% of them appearing once. Sequenced input: blood. These receptors were taken from a male donor with papillary thyroid cancer or a benign thyroid nodule (not recorded which). Some clones in this sample may be carry-over from other donors' samples. Both conserved end residues are part of each CDR3.

j_call: TRBJ2-5
v_call: TRBV24-1
cdr3_aa: CATSGLAGTAAQYF

j_call: TRBJ1-5
v_call: TRBV28
cdr3_aa: CAIRDRILTRGNQPQHF

j_call: TRBJ2-7
v_call: TRBV29-1
cdr3_aa: CSATDSYEQYF

j_call: TRBJ2-7
v_call: TRBV20-1
cdr3_aa: CSARAGREYEQYF

j_call: TRBJ2-3
v_call: TRBV30
cdr3_aa: CAWGQSSGRFTDTQYF

j_call: TRBJ2-7
v_call: TRBV6-1
cdr3_aa: CASSSGSLGQYF

j_call: TRBJ2-7
v_call: TRBV10-3
cdr3_aa: CASGDSLSVQYF

j_call: TRBJ2-3
v_call: TRBV6-4
cdr3_aa: CASSESSGGTDTQYF

j_call: TRBJ2-5
v_call: TRBV5-1
cdr3_aa: CASSLAIGTAQETQYF

j_call: TRBJ1-3
v_call: TRBV11-2
cdr3_aa: CASSLTRLDGNTIYF

j_call: TRBJ2-7
v_call: TRBV27
cdr3_aa: CASRRLAVPSSYEQYF

j_call: TRBJ2-1
v_call: TRBV2
cdr3_aa: CASRPGQGSGDEQFF

j_call: TRBJ2-1
v_call: TRBV7-3
cdr3_aa: CASSLSGNHNEQFF

j_call: TRBJ2-7
v_call: TRBV30
cdr3_aa: CAWDRGRGLYEQYF

j_call: TRBJ1-1
v_call: TRBV5-5
cdr3_aa: CASSVLGYNAEAFF

j_call: TRBJ1-2
v_call: TRBV5-1
cdr3_aa: CASSLAITGPNYGYTF

j_call: TRBJ1-2
v_call: TRBV2
cdr3_aa: CASIPDGIRGYTF

j_call: TRBJ1-5
v_call: TRBV19
cdr3_aa: CASNRVRQPQHF

j_call: TRBJ2-7
v_call: TRBV12-3/TRBV12-4
cdr3_aa: CASSRQGQISYEQYF

j_call: TRBJ1-1
v_call: TRBV7-9
cdr3_aa: CASSWGAGAFF

j_call: TRBJ2-5
v_call: TRBV7-2
cdr3_aa: CASSSRVAGVETQYF

j_call: TRBJ1-3
v_call: TRBV19
cdr3_aa: CASSPLRTGSGNTIYF

j_call: TRBJ2-3
v_call: TRBV5-1
cdr3_aa: CASHEQGIDTQYF

j_call: TRBJ1-2
v_call: TRBV19
cdr3_aa: CASSIKRGNYGYTF

j_call: TRBJ1-5
v_call: TRBV7-6
cdr3_aa: CASRSQTGGLDQPQHF

j_call: TRBJ1-2
v_call: TRBV27
cdr3_aa: CASSKQGWGYGYTF

j_call: TRBJ2-5
v_call: TRBV3-1
cdr3_aa: CASSQDTGLQETQYF

j_call: TRBJ2-7
v_call: TRBV7-9
cdr3_aa: CASSFGQGNEQYF

j_call: TRBJ2-3
v_call: TRBV7-8
cdr3_aa: CASSLGVGSTDTQYF

j_call: TRBJ2-7
v_call: TRBV19
cdr3_aa: CASSIDRTPLRQYF

j_call: TRBJ2-7
v_call: TRBV28
cdr3_aa: CASGPDIYEQYF

j_call: TRBJ1-6
v_call: TRBV11-2
cdr3_aa: CASSITGGANSPLHF

j_call: TRBJ2-2
v_call: TRBV5-1
cdr3_aa: CASSLSTVSTGELFF

j_call: TRBJ1-1
v_call: TRBV6-2/TRBV6-3
cdr3_aa: CASSSGSDEAFF

j_call: TRBJ2-7
v_call: TRBV7-9
cdr3_aa: CASSLGQGRPEQYF

j_call: TRBJ1-1
v_call: TRBV6-6
cdr3_aa: CASSYSQGVSEAFF

j_call: TRBJ1-1
v_call: TRBV7-2
cdr3_aa: CASSLPGNTEAFF

j_call: TRBJ1-2
v_call: TRBV4-2
cdr3_aa: CVSSHTRGGVTNYGYTF

j_call: TRBJ2-5
v_call: TRBV6-1
cdr3_aa: CASTRSLAETQYF

j_call: TRBJ1-1
v_call: TRBV6-5
cdr3_aa: CASSLLRNTEAFF

j_call: TRBJ1-1
v_call: TRBV18
cdr3_aa: CASSPRGGNTEAFF

j_call: TRBJ1-6
v_call: TRBV20-1
cdr3_aa: CSASSWTGINSPLHF

j_call: TRBJ1-1
v_call: TRBV6-1
cdr3_aa: CASTLVLKGGNTEAFF

j_call: TRBJ1-5
v_call: TRBV6-5
cdr3_aa: CASSYSSRTGVNQPQHF

j_call: TRBJ1-5
v_call: TRBV19
cdr3_aa: CASSISFGQYSNQPQHF

j_call: TRBJ2-7
v_call: TRBV7-2
cdr3_aa: CASSLEQTSYEQYF

j_call: TRBJ2-7
v_call: TRBV29-1
cdr3_aa: CSAGLPYEQYF

j_call: TRBJ2-2
v_call: TRBV5-6
cdr3_aa: CASSLVGGELFF

j_call: TRBJ2-1
v_call: TRBV19
cdr3_aa: CASSTGTSGHNEQFF

j_call: TRBJ2-3
v_call: TRBV12-3/TRBV12-4
cdr3_aa: CASSNRLAGGGGTDTQYF

j_call: TRBJ2-1
v_call: TRBV7-6
cdr3_aa: CASSPGVIAGSSYNEQFF

j_call: TRBJ2-7
v_call: TRBV18
cdr3_aa: CASSRSRGYEQYF

j_call: TRBJ2-7
v_call: TRBV12-3/TRBV12-4
cdr3_aa: CASSERSGGLYEQYF

j_call: TRBJ1-1
v_call: TRBV30
cdr3_aa: CAWAPYTEAFF

j_call: TRBJ2-3
v_call: TRBV12-3/TRBV12-4
cdr3_aa: CASSSQGAGTDTQYF